This T cell receptor beta chain was profiled in a study of CD4 T cells in relation to SARS-CoV-2 and coronaviruses (dated by TCRdb to 2020 to 2023). For the wider study: In the ViraFEST assay, PBMCs were cultured with antigen for less than eleven days, after which TCR beta CDR3s were sequenced to identify clonal expansions specific to the antigen. An HIV-1 Nef peptide pool or a no-peptide culture served as the negative reference condition. HLA restriction was mapped for shared crossreactive spike epitopes using patient-derived lymphoblastoid cell lines. At the level of individual TCR clonotypes, the study evaluated whether memory CD4+ T cells crossreact between the spike proteins of SARS-CoV-2 and those of common cold coronaviruses. The Adaptive Biotechnologies TCR-sequencing kit was used for samples from a few pre-COVID donors and for the naive versus memory experiments, whereas the other data were Illumina-based. For other donors in the study, expansion assays were sequenced with a different, Illumina-based TCR-beta assay. General conclusions and limits of the study: Pre-pandemic and post-infection samples were not both contributed by any donor, so tracing of the source of pre-existing responses was limited. Crossreactive clones showed significantly weaker SARS-CoV-2-driven expansion than monoreactive clones, consistent with antigenic imprinting. Because the crossreactivity analysis focused on spike protein, crossreactivity against other viral proteins was not assessed. Around 65% of donors had memory CD4+ clonotypes that crossrecognized SARS-CoV-2 and at least one common cold coronavirus spike. The study was limited by small numbers of patients and tested TCRs.

There are 14 amino acids in the CDR3, from cysteine to phenylalanine inclusive. Kept here is only the CDR3 DNA, which spans 42 bases and is read in frame from base 1. V loses 0 bases, J loses 3 bases, and the germline ends lie 10 bases apart. Via the germline V gene (reference sequence), CDR1 is SGHNT and CDR2 YYREEE. The protocol used for the library was the immunoSEQ multiplex PCR assay. Under the source paper's analysis protocol: Preprocessing removed nonproductive sequences and CDR3s not starting with C, not ending with F or W, or shorter than 7 amino acids. Antigen-specific clonotypes were called with the MANAFEST web app, based on expansion relative to reference and other culture wells. A clone counted as positive if significantly expanded in 2 of 3 replicate wells versus the reference culture at FDR below 0.05. To be called positive, a clone also had to show significant expansion compared with every other tandem well and an odds ratio greater than 5. Pairwise Levenshtein distance, computed with the stringdist R package after three terminal residues were trimmed from each end, was used as the measure of CDR3 homology. The source is immuneACCESS, and TCRdb retained only in-frame sequences with V and J called. Part of the clones is not carried over; for the studies checked, unresolved V genes explain less than half of this, and the remainder is unexplained. That table gives V, J and clone size, and the DNA gave D and trimming. The sample contains approximately 20,000 clones, roughly 76% of them found a single time. The ten largest account for about a sixth of the sample.

Concerning this clone itself: What antigen it recognizes has not been identified. No base-level quality is on record; no much larger clone is a single base apart.

CD4+ T cells from unexposed donors were collected before the COVID-19 pandemic (2011-2018). After roughly 11 days of culture, CD4+ T cells were isolated with the EasySep CD4+ T cell isolation kit. As far as cell numbers permitted, CD4+ T cells from unexposed donors were tested for reactivity against SARS-CoV-2 S and N as well as four spike pools from common cold coronaviruses. Two million PBMCs per well were cultured in IMDM with roughly 5% human AB serum and about 10 IU/ml IL-2. Half of the culture medium was replaced with fresh IL-2-containing medium on days 3 and 7. In general, triplicate replicate wells were used for every peptide culture condition. The leukapheresis product for the unexposed donors was obtained through commercial purchase. Ficoll-Paque PLUS gradient centrifugation was used to isolate PBMCs from leukapheresis product or whole blood. The PBMCs went either fresh into the expansion assay or into cryopreservation at -140 degrees C. The QIAamp Micro DNA Kit was used to extract genomic DNA from the CD4+ T cells.

This receptor was obtained from a human donor in good health. The sample comprised CD4+ T cells from PBMCs, cultured in vitro. Recombination linked TRBV5-4 to TRBJ2-7, with TRBD2 perhaps the D gene, on 5 matching bases. The nucleotides read TGTGCCAGCAGCTTGGCCGAGGGTTACTACGAGCAGTACTTC. It encodes CASSLAEGYYEQYF.